This is a list of T cell receptor beta chains from one sample in a study of blood T cells in healthy people across ages. TCRdb re-called the 5' RACE reads through MiXCR, storing one row per CDR3 protein. Among approximately 810,000 distinct CDR3 sequences, 29% were seen once, and the ten largest hold 15% to 20%. The source material was blood. All receptors come from an elderly woman in good health. The CDR3 runs from the conserved cysteine through the conserved F or W. The D gene is left open where the match is weak. Where a row states a size, it is once, few, many or the class of an expanded clone; other rows omit it.

d_call	v_call	clone_size	j_call	cdr3_length	cdr3_aa	cdr3_nt
-	TRBV6-2/TRBV6-3	few	TRBJ2-1	14	CASSYVGGRHEQFF	TGTGCCAGCAGTTACGTGGGGGGCCGCCATGAGCAGTTCTTC
-	TRBV7-2	many	TRBJ1-2	14	CASSSGTTSGGYTF	TGTGCCAGCAGTTCCGGGACTACAAGTGGGGGCTACACCTTC
-	TRBV20-1	many	TRBJ2-7	13	CSVTRESSYEQYF	TGCAGTGTCACACGGGAGAGCTCCTACGAGCAGTACTTC
TRBD2	TRBV7-2	many	TRBJ2-5	18	CASSLGQSSGGAGETQYF	TGTGCCAGCAGCTTAGGGCAATCTAGCGGGGGGGCGGGAGAGACCCAGTACTTC
TRBD1	TRBV7-9	many	TRBJ2-7	18	CASSSTGQGGRGPYEQYF	TGTGCCAGCAGCTCGACGGGACAGGGAGGAAGGGGGCCCTACGAGCAGTACTTC
TRBD1	TRBV7-2	many	TRBJ2-7	15	CASSLAPQGAYEQYF	TGTGCCAGCAGCTTAGCGCCTCAGGGGGCCTACGAGCAGTACTTC
TRBD2	TRBV7-9	-	TRBJ2-7	16	CASSLSFGTSSYEQYF	TGTGCCAGCAGCTTATCTTTCGGGACTAGCTCCTACGAGCAGTACTTC
-	TRBV12-3/TRBV12-4	few	TRBJ1-2	14	CASAPPGGFYGYTF	TGTGCCAGCGCCCCCCCTGGAGGTTTCTATGGCTACACCTTC
-	TRBV14	-	TRBJ2-3	13	CASSRVSSDTQYF	TGTGCCAGCAGCCGGGTGAGCTCAGATACGCAGTATTTT
-	TRBV7-2	-	TRBJ2-7	13	CASSLGPGPQQHF	TGTGCCAGCAGCTTAGGGCCAGGGCCTCAGCAGCACTTC
TRBD1	TRBV9	many	TRBJ2-3	16	CASSVLGGAGTDTQYF	TGTGCCAGCAGCGTCCTAGGGGGCGCCGGCACAGATACGCAGTATTTT
TRBD1	TRBV6-6	many	TRBJ2-7	18	CASRSTLITGTGVYEQYF	TGTGCCAGCAGGTCCACGCTGATAACCGGGACAGGGGTTTACGAGCAGTACTTC
-	TRBV14	few	TRBJ2-6	17	CASSYNVRGSGANVLTF	TGTGCCAGCAGCTATAATGTAAGGGGTTCCGGGGCCAACGTCCTGACTTTC
TRBD2	TRBV5-1	many	TRBJ2-1	15	CASSDPSGGHNEQFF	TGCGCCAGCAGCGATCCTAGCGGGGGACACAATGAGCAGTTCTTC
TRBD1	TRBV11-2	few	TRBJ2-1	13	CASSLDRAHEQFF	TGTGCCAGCAGCCTGGACAGGGCACATGAGCAGTTCTTC
-	TRBV7-8	-	TRBJ1-5	16	CASSLTPKRWYQPQHF	TGTGCCAGCAGCTTAACCCCTAAGAGGTGGTATCAGCCCCAGCATTTT
TRBD2	TRBV20-1	-	TRBJ2-2	17	CSARDPVSGGTSGELFF	TGCAGTGCTAGAGATCCCGTCAGCGGGGGGACTTCCGGGGAGCTGTTTTTT
-	TRBV14	-	TRBJ1-4	15	CASSQGALIAEKLFF	TGTGCCAGCAGCCAAGGGGCACTGATTGCGGAAAAACTGTTTTTT
TRBD1	TRBV10-3	many	TRBJ2-5	15	CAISEPGQGKETQYF	TGTGCCATCAGTGAGCCGGGACAGGGTAAAGAGACCCAGTACTTC
-	TRBV7-2	many	TRBJ2-5	17	CASSYPWGHSYQETQYF	TGTGCCAGCAGCTACCCATGGGGACATTCGTACCAAGAGACCCAGTACTTC
-	TRBV6-6	many	TRBJ1-6	12	CASTDLWEPLHF	TGTGCCAGCACGGACCTTTGGGAACCCCTCCACTTT
TRBD2	TRBV5-1	-	TRBJ2-6	15	CANSPGGIGANVRTF	TGCGCCAACAGCCCGGGGGGGATCGGGGCCAACGTCCGGACTTTC
TRBD1	TRBV7-9	many	TRBJ1-2	15	CASSLGDRGTYGYTF	TGTGCCAGCAGCTTAGGGGACAGGGGGACCTATGGCTACACCTTC
-	TRBV29-1	once	TRBJ2-2	13	CSVGGGIAGELFF	TGCAGCGTTGGCGGAGGAATAGCCGGGGAGCTGTTTTTT
-	TRBV6-2/TRBV6-3	many	TRBJ2-7	15	CASTKAGAYAYEQYF	TGTGCCAGCACGAAGGCGGGGGCCTACGCCTACGAGCAGTACTTC
-	TRBV7-2	few	TRBJ1-1	15	CASTQLGFMNTEAFF	TGTGCCAGCACCCAGCTGGGCTTCATGAACACTGAAGCTTTCTTT
-	TRBV6-2/TRBV6-3	many	TRBJ2-6	16	CASSFHQGTGANVLTF	TGTGCCAGCAGTTTCCATCAGGGGACTGGGGCCAACGTCCTGACTTTC
-	TRBV18	many	TRBJ2-3	16	CASSPPTRASPDTQYF	TGTGCCAGCTCACCGCCGACTAGGGCGTCACCAGATACGCAGTATTTT
TRBD2	TRBV10-2	many	TRBJ2-1	12	CATQAGGHEQFF	TGCGCCACCCAGGCGGGGGGTCATGAGCAGTTCTTC
-	TRBV5-1	-	TRBJ2-2	15	CASSLVTSKAGELFF	TGCGCCAGCAGCTTGGTGACTAGTAAGGCCGGGGAGCTGTTTTTT
TRBD1	TRBV30	-	TRBJ1-2	14	CAWNRGQGPYGYTF	TGTGCCTGGAATCGCGGACAGGGTCCCTATGGCTACACCTTC
-	TRBV5-5	-	TRBJ2-5	11	CASSPLQEQYF	TGTGCCAGCAGCCCCCTACAGGAGCAGTACTTC
-	TRBV20-1	-	TRBJ1-4	11	CSASSDQTLFF	TGCAGTGCTAGTTCCGACCAGACACTGTTTTTT
-	TRBV18	many	TRBJ2-7	15	CASSPDRINTYEQYF	TGTGCCAGCTCACCCGACAGAATCAACACCTACGAGCAGTACTTC
TRBD2	TRBV4-1	-	TRBJ2-3	16	CASSLGRGYHTDTQYF	TGCGCCAGCAGCCTTGGGAGGGGTTATCACACAGATACGCAGTATTTT
TRBD2	TRBV7-2	many	TRBJ2-1	19	CASSRLVPRAGGHNNEQFF	TGTGCCAGCAGCAGACTCGTACCTCGGGCGGGGGGGCACAACAATGAGCAGTTCTTC
-	TRBV6-5	-	TRBJ1-4	14	CASRRGSTNEKLFF	TGTGCCAGCAGGCGCGGCTCAACTAATGAAAAACTGTTTTTT
-	TRBV27	many	TRBJ2-7	15	CASSSTYRDSYEQYF	TGTGCCAGCAGTTCGACGTACAGGGATTCCTACGAGCAGTACTTC
-	TRBV12-3/TRBV12-4	-	TRBJ2-1	17	CASSSHRLGFSYNEQFF	TGTGCCAGCAGTTCCCACCGACTAGGCTTCTCCTACAATGAGCAGTTCTTC
-	TRBV20-1	few	TRBJ1-4	16	CSARGGSTGIGEKLFF	TGCAGTGCTAGAGGAGGCTCAACAGGGATCGGCGAAAAACTGTTTTTT
-	TRBV7-9	-	TRBJ1-3	16	CASSLGTDSRGNTIYF	TGTGCCAGCAGCTTAGGAACCGACTCGAGGGGAAACACCATATATTTT
-	TRBV7-9	-	TRBJ2-7	16	CASSLATGEDSYEQYF	TGTGCCAGCAGCTTAGCCACCGGGGAAGACTCCTACGAGCAGTACTTC
-	TRBV10-3	many	TRBJ2-3	16	CAISESLGGGADTQYF	TGTGCCATCAGTGAGTCGTTAGGCGGGGGCGCAGATACGCAGTATTTT
TRBD2	TRBV11-3	many	TRBJ2-1	18	CASSLVPTSGGYYNEQFF	TGTGCCAGCAGCTTAGTCCCGACTAGCGGGGGGTACTACAATGAGCAGTTCTTC
-	TRBV20-1	-	TRBJ1-5	13	CSAQDGNNQPQHF	TGCAGTGCCCAGGACGGGAACAATCAGCCCCAGCATTTT
-	TRBV6-2/TRBV6-3	many	TRBJ1-1	13	CASSYSAGKAAFF	TGTGCCAGCAGTTACTCCGCGGGGAAAGCGGCTTTCTTT
-	TRBV6-5	many	TRBJ1-1	13	CASSYSKSTEAFF	TGTGCCAGCAGTTACTCGAAGAGCACTGAAGCTTTCTTT
-	TRBV7-8	many	TRBJ2-5	13	CASSLSRDETQYF	TGTGCCAGCAGCTTAAGCAGGGATGAGACCCAGTACTTC